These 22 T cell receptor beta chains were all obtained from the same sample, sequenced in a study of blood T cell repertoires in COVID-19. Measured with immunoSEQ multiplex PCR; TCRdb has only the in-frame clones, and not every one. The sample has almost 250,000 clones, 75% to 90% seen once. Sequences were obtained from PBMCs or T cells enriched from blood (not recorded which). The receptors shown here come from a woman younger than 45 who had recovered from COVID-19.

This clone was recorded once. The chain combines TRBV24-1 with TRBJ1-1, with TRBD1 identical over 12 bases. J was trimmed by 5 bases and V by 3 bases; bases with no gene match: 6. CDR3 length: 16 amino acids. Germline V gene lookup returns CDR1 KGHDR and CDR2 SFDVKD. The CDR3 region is CATSDPGTGGHTEAFF. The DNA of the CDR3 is TGTGCCACCAGTGATCCCGGGACAGGGGGCCATACTGAAGCTTTCTTT.

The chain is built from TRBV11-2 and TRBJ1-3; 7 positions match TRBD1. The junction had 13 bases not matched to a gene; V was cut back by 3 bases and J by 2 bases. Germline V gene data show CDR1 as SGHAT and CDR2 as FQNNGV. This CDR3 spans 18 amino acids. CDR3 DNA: TGTGCCAGCAGCTTTCCTAAAGGGGGCGGTGAAGCTGGAAACACCATATATTTT. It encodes CASSFPKGGGEAGNTIYF. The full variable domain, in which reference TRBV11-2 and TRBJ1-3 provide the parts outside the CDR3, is EAGVAQSPRYKIIEKRQSVAFWCNPISGHATLYWYQQILGQGPKLLIQFQNNGVVDDSQLPKDRFSAERLKGVDSTLKIQPAKLEDSAVYLCASSFPKGGGEAGNTIYFGEGSWLTVV.

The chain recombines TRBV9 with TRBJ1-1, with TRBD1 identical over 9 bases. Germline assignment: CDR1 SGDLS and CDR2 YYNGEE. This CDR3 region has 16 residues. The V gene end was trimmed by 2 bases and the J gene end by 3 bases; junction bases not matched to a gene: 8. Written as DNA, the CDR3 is TGTGCCAGCAGCGTCCGGGACAGGGCATGGGACACTGAAGCTTTCTTT. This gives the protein CASSVRDRAWDTEAFF. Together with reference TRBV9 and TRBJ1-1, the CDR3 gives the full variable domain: DSGVTQTPKHLITATGQRVTLRCSPRSGDLSVYWYQQSLDQGLQFLIQYYNGEERAKGNILERFSAQQFPDLHSELNLSSLELGDSALYFCASSVRDRAWDTEAFFGQGTRLTVV.

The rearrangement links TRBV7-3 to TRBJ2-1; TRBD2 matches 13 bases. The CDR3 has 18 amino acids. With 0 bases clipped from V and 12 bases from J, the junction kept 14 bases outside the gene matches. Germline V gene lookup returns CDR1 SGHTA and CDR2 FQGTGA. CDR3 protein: CASSLTVYGLAGAKGQFF. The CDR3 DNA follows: TGTGCCAGCAGCTTAACGGTCTATGGACTAGCGGGGGCTAAGGGGCAGTTCTTC.

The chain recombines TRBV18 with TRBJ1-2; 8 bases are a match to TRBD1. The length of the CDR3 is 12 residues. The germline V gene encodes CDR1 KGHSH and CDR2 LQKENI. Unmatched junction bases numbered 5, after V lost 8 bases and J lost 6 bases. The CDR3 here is CASLGQGNGYTF. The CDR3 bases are TGTGCCAGCCTAGGACAGGGAAATGGCTACACCTTC.

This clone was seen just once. This CDR3 reads CASSWDWMRYEAFF. CDR3 nucleotides: TGTGCCAGCAGTTGGGACTGGATGCGCTACGAAGCTTTCTTT. The chain joins TRBV6-5 to TRBJ1-1; TRBD1 might be the D (5 bases). This CDR3 is 14 amino acids long. Germline V gene sequence: CDR1 MNHEY, CDR2 SVGAGI. V gave up 4 bases and J gave up 8 bases, with 17 bases separating them.

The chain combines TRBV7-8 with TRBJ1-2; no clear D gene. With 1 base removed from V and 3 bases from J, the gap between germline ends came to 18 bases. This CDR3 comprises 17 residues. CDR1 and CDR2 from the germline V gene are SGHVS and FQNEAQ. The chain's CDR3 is CASSLVAGDDGDYGYTF. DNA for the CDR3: TGTGCCAGCAGCTTAGTGGCAGGCGACGACGGGGACTATGGCTACACCTTC.

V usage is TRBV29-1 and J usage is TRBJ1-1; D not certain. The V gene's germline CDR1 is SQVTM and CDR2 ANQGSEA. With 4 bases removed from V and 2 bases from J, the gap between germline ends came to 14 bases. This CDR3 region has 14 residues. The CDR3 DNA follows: TGCAGCGTTGGAGTCGAACCTGTCAACACTGAAGCTTTCTTT. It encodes CSVGVEPVNTEAFF. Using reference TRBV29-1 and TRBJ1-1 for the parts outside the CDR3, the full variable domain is SAVISQKPSRDICQRGTSLTIQCQVDSQVTMMFWYRQQPGQSLTLIATANQGSEATYESGFVIDKFPISRPNLTFSTLTVSNMSPEDSSIYLCSVGVEPVNTEAFFGQGTRLTVV.

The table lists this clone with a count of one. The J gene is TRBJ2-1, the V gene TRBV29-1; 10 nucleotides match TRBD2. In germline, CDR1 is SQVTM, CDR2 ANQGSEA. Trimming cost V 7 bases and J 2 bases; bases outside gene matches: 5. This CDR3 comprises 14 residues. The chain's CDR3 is CSASGRRPYNEQFF. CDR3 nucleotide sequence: TGCAGCGCTAGCGGGAGAAGGCCCTACAATGAGCAGTTCTTC.

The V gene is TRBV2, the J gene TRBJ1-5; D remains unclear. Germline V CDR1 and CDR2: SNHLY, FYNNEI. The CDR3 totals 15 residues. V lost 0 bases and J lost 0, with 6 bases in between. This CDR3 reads CASSEASNSNQPQHF. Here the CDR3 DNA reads TGTGCCAGCAGTGAAGCAAGCAATAGCAATCAGCCCCAGCATTTT.

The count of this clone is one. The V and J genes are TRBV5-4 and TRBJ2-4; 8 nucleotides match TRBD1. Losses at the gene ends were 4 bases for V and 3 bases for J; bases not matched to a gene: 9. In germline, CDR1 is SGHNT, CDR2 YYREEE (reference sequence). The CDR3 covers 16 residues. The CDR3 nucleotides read TGTGCCAGCAGCCCAGTTTGGACAGGGAGCAAAAACATTCAGTACTTC. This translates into CASSPVWTGSKNIQYF.

The chain's CDR3 is CASRYSGANNEQFF. DNA for the CDR3: TGCGCCAGCAGATATAGCGGGGCTAACAATGAGCAGTTCTTC. The chain has TRBV5-1 and TRBJ2-1; 8 positions agree with TRBD2. Germline assignment: CDR1 SGHRS and CDR2 YFSETQ. The CDR3 loop spans 14 amino acids. The V gene end was trimmed by 5 bases and the J gene end by 5 bases; junction bases not matched to a gene: 6.

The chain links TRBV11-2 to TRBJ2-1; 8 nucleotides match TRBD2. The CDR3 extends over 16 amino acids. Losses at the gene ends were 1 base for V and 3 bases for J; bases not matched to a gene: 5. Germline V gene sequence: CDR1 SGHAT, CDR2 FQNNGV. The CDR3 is CASSLGPAGGYNEQFF. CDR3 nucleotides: TGTGCCAGCAGCTTAGGGCCCGCGGGAGGCTACAATGAGCAGTTCTTC. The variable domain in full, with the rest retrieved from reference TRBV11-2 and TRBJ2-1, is EAGVAQSPRYKIIEKRQSVAFWCNPISGHATLYWYQQILGQGPKLLIQFQNNGVVDDSQLPKDRFSAERLKGVDSTLKIQPAKLEDSAVYLCASSLGPAGGYNEQFFGPGTRLTVL.

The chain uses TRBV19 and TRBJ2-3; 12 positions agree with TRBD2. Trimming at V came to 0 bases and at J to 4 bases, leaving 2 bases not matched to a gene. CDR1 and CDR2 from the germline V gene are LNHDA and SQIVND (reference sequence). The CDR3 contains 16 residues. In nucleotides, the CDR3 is TGTGCCAGTAGTATAGACCGACTAGCGGGAGCAGATACGCAGTATTTT. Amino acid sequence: CASSIDRLAGADTQYF.

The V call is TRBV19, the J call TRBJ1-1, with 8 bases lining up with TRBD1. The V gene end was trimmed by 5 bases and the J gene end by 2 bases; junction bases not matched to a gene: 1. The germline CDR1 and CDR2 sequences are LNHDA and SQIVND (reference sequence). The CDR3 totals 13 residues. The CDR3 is CASSGQGNTEAFF. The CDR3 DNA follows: TGTGCCAGTAGTGGACAGGGAAACACTGAAGCTTTCTTT.

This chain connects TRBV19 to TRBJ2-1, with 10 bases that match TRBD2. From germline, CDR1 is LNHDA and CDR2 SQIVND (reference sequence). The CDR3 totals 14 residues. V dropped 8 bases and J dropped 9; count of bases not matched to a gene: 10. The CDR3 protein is CASEGTSEVGEQFF. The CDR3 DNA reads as TGTGCCAGTGAGGGGACTAGCGAGGTCGGTGAGCAGTTCTTC. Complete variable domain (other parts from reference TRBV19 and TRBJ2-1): DGGITQSPKYLFRKEGQNVTLSCEQNLNHDAMYWYRQDPGQGLRLIYYSQIVNDFQKGDIAEGYSVSREKKESFPLTVTSAQKNPTAFYLCASEGTSEVGEQFFGPGTRLTVL.

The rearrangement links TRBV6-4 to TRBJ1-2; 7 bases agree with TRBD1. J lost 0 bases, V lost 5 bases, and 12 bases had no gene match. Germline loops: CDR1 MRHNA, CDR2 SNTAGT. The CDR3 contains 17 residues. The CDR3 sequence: CASSLRFRTGANYGYTF. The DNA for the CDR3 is TGTGCCAGCAGTCTCAGATTCAGGACAGGAGCTAACTATGGCTACACCTTC.

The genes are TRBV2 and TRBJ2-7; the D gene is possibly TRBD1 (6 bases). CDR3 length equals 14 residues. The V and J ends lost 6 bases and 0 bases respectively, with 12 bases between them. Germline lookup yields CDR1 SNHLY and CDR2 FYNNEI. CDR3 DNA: TGTGCCAGCAGGCCGGACAGAAACTCCTACGAGCAGTACTTC. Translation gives CASRPDRNSYEQYF.

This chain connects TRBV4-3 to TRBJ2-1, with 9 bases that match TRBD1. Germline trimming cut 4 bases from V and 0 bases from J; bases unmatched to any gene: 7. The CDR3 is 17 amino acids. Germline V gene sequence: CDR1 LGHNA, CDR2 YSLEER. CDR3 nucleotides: TGCGCCAGCAGCCCCCACAGGGGGCGTAGCTCCTACAATGAGCAGTTCTTC. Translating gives CASSPHRGRSSYNEQFF.

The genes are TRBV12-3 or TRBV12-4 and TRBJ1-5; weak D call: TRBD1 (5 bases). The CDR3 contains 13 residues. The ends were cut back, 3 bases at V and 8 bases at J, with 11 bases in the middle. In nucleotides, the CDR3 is TGTGCCAGCAGTTTCGCAGGGCCCGAGCCCCAGCATTTT. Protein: CASSFAGPEPQHF.

The CDR3 DNA reads TGTGCCATCACCGATCCGGGGATGGGGTACAATGAGCAGTTCTTC. Amino acids: CAITDPGMGYNEQFF. V is TRBV10-3 and J is TRBJ2-1; weak D call: TRBD2 (5 bases). V was cut by 7 bases and J by 4 bases, with 17 bases left in between. The germline gives CDR1 ENHRY, CDR2 SYGVKD. The CDR3 runs 15 residues.

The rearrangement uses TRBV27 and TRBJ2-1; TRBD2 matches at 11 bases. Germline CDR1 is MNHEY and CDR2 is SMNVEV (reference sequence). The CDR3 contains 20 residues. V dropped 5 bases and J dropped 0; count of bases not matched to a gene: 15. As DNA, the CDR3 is TGTGCCAGCAGTCCACTTTTTGGGACTAGCGGTACCACCTCCTACAATGAGCAGTTCTTC. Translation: CASSPLFGTSGTTSYNEQFF.